This T cell receptor (beta chain) was sequenced in a study of vaccination and CD4 T cells after COVID-19. For the study at large: Post-vaccine sample collection happened at a median of approximately 70 days after dose two, ranging 14 to 241. Overlapping spike peptides of SARS-CoV-2, HCoV-NL63, HCoV-OC43 and HCoV-229E were used, and cells were stimulated with them.

The CDR3 is made up of 13 amino acids. Trimming took 6 bases from V and 3 from J; bases not matched to a gene: 6. Per the germline V gene, CDR1 is DFQATT and CDR2 is SNEGSKA (reference sequence). An Oncomine TCR Beta short-read assay was used to sequence the DNA from cultured CD4+ T cells. Extraction of genomic DNA was performed on cultured CD4+ T cells. Each CDR3 protein gets one entry after TCRdb re-called the PCR reads with MiXCR. Found here are approximately 19,000 distinct CDR3 sequences, less than 60% of them singletons; the top ten hold 2.5%. Treatment reported: roughly ten-day PBMC culture with coronavirus spike peptide pools or control peptides (ViraFEST assay). PCR positivity was dated March to December 2020, before US Alpha, Beta and Delta variants. This clonotype was detected only a few times. What it binds is not known.

The TCR comes from a human donor who had recovered from COVID-19. The gene calls are TRBV20-1 and TRBJ2-5; 8 nucleotides line up with TRBD2. The input for sequencing was CD4+ T cells from blood, cultured in vitro, taken after SARS-CoV-2 vaccination. CDR3 DNA sequence: TGCAGTGCCCCGGAAGCGGGGGAAGAGACCCAGTACTTC. Residues: CSAPEAGEETQYF.